The entry below describes one T cell receptor beta chain. The source of the sample is a study of blood T cell repertoires in COVID-19. The wider study: COVID-19 samples from acute and convalescent phases originated in the United States, Italy and Spain.

Followed longitudinally, the Seattle patients had been enrolled during active infection. Germline CDR1 SNHLY, CDR2 FYNNEI. CDR3 size: 15 residues. Deletions cut 2 bases from V and 1 base from J, with 10 bases between. In the authors' workflow: Amplified reference gene primers provided the basis for estimating nucleated cell counts. Data came from immunoSEQ multiplex PCR; TCRdb stores just in-frame clones and leaves some out. V and J calls plus clone size are reproduced from that table; the DNA served to infer D and trimming. The repertoire holds about 130,000 clones, with roughly 77% as singletons. The receptor's source is a woman in her seventies with COVID-19, enrolled during active disease. The V gene is TRBV2, the J gene TRBJ2-3, with TRBD1 as a possible D gene (6 bases). Specimen: peripheral blood. Here the CDR3 DNA reads TGTGCCAGCAGTGAAACAGGGACCGGCACAGATACGCAGTATTTT. The encoded protein is CASSETGTGTDTQYF.